The 30 T cell receptor beta chains reported below all come from one sample, sequenced in a study of blood T cells in healthy people across ages. A second PCR, run for 7 to 11 cycles, used a sample-barcoded 5' primer plus a J-beta primer mix. TCRdb passed the 5' RACE reads through MiXCR, listing each CDR3 protein once. Of about 830,000 distinct CDR3 sequences in the sample, about 62% are singletons; the top ten hold 22%. Sequenced input: blood. Source of these receptors: a young man in good health.

The chain combines TRBV27 with TRBJ2-1; tentatively, D is TRBD1 (6 bases). V was clipped by 3 bases and J by 5 bases, with 26 bases between them. The CDR3 runs 19 residues. Germline loops: CDR1 MNHEY, CDR2 SMNVEV (reference sequence). CDR3 DNA sequence: TGTGCCAGCAGTTTTTTTGGGGGCGCCGGGTATTCGGGGCACAATGAGCAGTTCTTC. It encodes CASSFFGGAGYSGHNEQFF.

This clonotype was counted only a few times. The chain has TRBV7-2 and TRBJ2-7, with TRBD2 matching over 10 bases. V was pared by 4 bases and J by 7 bases, with 10 bases of the junction left unmatched. Germline CDR1 is SGHTA and CDR2 is FQGNSA. The CDR3 contains 15 residues. CDR3 loop: CASSYTSGDGREQYF. The CDR3 DNA is TGTGCCAGCAGCTATACTAGCGGGGACGGGAGAGAGCAGTACTTC.

Points on this clonotype: The junction departs from the called germline gene at one end, perhaps through a read error. J is TRBJ2-4 and V is TRBV20-1, with 7 nucleotides matching TRBD2. Germline V gene sequence: CDR1 DFQATT, CDR2 SNEGSKA (reference sequence). This CDR3 has 16 amino acids. The CDR3 is CSARGAGERSKNIKYF. The CDR3 DNA sequence: TGCAGTGCTAGAGGGGCGGGGGAGAGGTCCAAAAACATTAAGTACTTC.

The chain combines TRBV27 with TRBJ2-1; D unclear. CDR3 size: 14 residues. V lost 2 bases and J lost 6, with 11 bases in between. The germline V gene has CDR1 MNHEY and CDR2 SMNVEV (reference sequence). The CDR3 DNA reads TGTGCCAGCAGTTTACAACCCCAAAGCAATGAGCAGTTCTTC. Translated, it gives CASSLQPQSNEQFF.

The chain couples TRBV28 to TRBJ2-1; D unclear. The CDR3 is made up of 14 amino acids. Trimming cost V 5 bases and J 4 bases, with 12 bases left between them. Germline V gene lookup returns CDR1 MDHEN and CDR2 SYDVKM. In DNA, the CDR3 is TGTGCCAGCAGTCTTACCGGGCCGTACAATGAGCAGTTCTTC. Translating gives CASSLTGPYNEQFF.

The chain links TRBV3-1 to TRBJ2-4; 10 nucleotides match TRBD2. The germline V gene has CDR1 LGHDT and CDR2 YNNKEL (reference sequence). The CDR3 totals 16 residues. The V segment lost 3 bases and the J segment 1 base; nucleotides outside the gene matches: 3. The CDR3: CASSQSGGAAKNIQYF. Here the CDR3 DNA reads TGTGCCAGCAGCCAGAGCGGGGGGGCGGCCAAAAACATTCAGTACTTC.

The sample holds a few counts of this clonotype. The V and J genes are TRBV5-8 and TRBJ2-1; TRBD1 agrees at 9 bases. The J segment lost 9 bases and the V segment lost 2 bases, leaving 6 bases of the junction unmatched. This CDR3 comprises 14 residues. CDR1 SGHTS and CDR2 YDEGEE come from the germline V gene. The CDR3 reads CASSFDRGWSEQFF. As DNA, the CDR3 is TGTGCCAGCAGCTTTGACAGGGGGTGGAGTGAGCAGTTCTTC.

The rearrangement links TRBV3-1 to TRBJ1-2; possibly TRBD1 for D (5 bases). Germline V gene lookup returns CDR1 LGHDT and CDR2 YNNKEL (reference sequence). The CDR3 is made up of 16 amino acids. V lost 0 bases to trimming and J lost 6 bases, with 17 bases between them. The CDR3 here is CASSQDKGPAGHGYTF. Written as DNA, the CDR3 is TGTGCCAGCAGCCAAGACAAGGGACCGGCAGGACATGGCTACACCTTC.

This rearrangement joins TRBV20-1 to TRBJ2-6, with D possibly TRBD1 on 6 matching bases. The germline CDR1 and CDR2 sequences are DFQATT and SNEGSKA (reference sequence). This CDR3 contains 19 residues. Trimming stripped 5 bases from V and 0 bases from J, with 23 bases between. CDR3 residues: CSASPDYRVPVSGANVLTF. Written as DNA, the CDR3 is TGCAGTGCTTCTCCTGATTACAGGGTCCCAGTCTCTGGGGCCAACGTCCTGACTTTC.

In its sample, this clonotype was seen a few times. The V gene is TRBV7-2, the J gene TRBJ2-7; TRBD2 matches 9 bases. This CDR3 comprises 14 residues. V lost 2 bases, J lost 4 bases, and 3 bases stayed unmatched. The V gene's germline CDR1 is SGHTA and CDR2 FQGNSA. The CDR3 sequence is CASSLRLAGYEQYF. The CDR3 region has the DNA TGTGCCAGCAGCTTACGCCTAGCGGGATACGAGCAGTACTTC.

The rearrangement links TRBV3-1 to TRBJ2-5, with D perhaps given as TRBD1 or TRBD2 (5 bases each). The CDR3 is made up of 16 amino acids. The germline V gene encodes CDR1 LGHDT and CDR2 YNNKEL (reference sequence). V lost 1 base, J lost 0 bases, and 12 bases lay in between. As DNA, the CDR3 is TGTGCCAGCAGCCAAGCTGGAATGGGGGACCAAGAGACCCAGTACTTC. Its protein is CASSQAGMGDQETQYF.

The chain uses TRBV25-1 and TRBJ2-5; 9 positions agree with TRBD2. The germline V gene has CDR1 MGHDK and CDR2 SYGVNS. This CDR3 is 17 amino acids long. V lost 0 bases, J lost 5 bases, and 10 bases stayed unmatched. The CDR3 sequence: CASSEYRGLAGGETQYF. For the CDR3, the DNA is TGTGCCAGCAGTGAATATAGGGGACTAGCTGGTGGGGAGACCCAGTACTTC.

The rearrangement links TRBV4-3 to TRBJ2-1; D is uncertain. In germline, CDR1 is LGHNA, CDR2 YSLEER. The CDR3 length is 12 residues. Trimming shortened V by 7 bases and J by 2 bases, and 6 bases separated the two germline ends. As DNA, the CDR3 is TGCGCCAGCAAAGGGACCTACAATGAGCAGTTCTTC. Its protein product is CASKGTYNEQFF.

This clonotype was observed once. The rearrangement uses TRBV7-9 and TRBJ1-2; D is ambiguous. The CDR3 consists of 16 residues. Trimming shortened V by 5 bases and J by 0 bases, and 16 bases separated the two germline ends. CDR1 and CDR2 from the germline V gene are SEHNR and FQNEAQ (reference sequence). CDR3 DNA: TGTGCCAGCAGCCCTGCGGGTCTATCAGCTAACTATGGCTACACCTTC. This gives the protein CASSPAGLSANYGYTF.

The V call is TRBV27, the J call TRBJ1-1; weak D call: TRBD1 (5 bases). The CDR3 covers 14 residues. CDR1 is MNHEY and CDR2 is SMNVEV in the germline V gene (reference sequence). V was shortened by 0 bases and J by 5 bases, with 10 bases between the two germline ends. The CDR3 DNA sequence: TGTGCCAGCAGTTTATCTTCGTGGGGGACTGAAGCTTTCTTT. Translating gives CASSLSSWGTEAFF.

The chain recombines TRBV5-1 with TRBJ2-5; D remains ambiguous. Trimming removed 4 bases from V and 1 base from J, with 17 bases in between. The CDR3 contains 16 residues. CDR1 is SGHRS and CDR2 is YFSETQ in the germline V gene. The CDR3 here is CASSKTRRGSQETQYF. For the CDR3, the DNA is TGCGCCAGCAGCAAAACGCGGAGAGGATCCCAAGAGACCCAGTACTTC.

The gene calls are TRBV20-1 and TRBJ2-5; 15 bases map to TRBD2. This CDR3 comprises 15 residues. Germline V CDR1 and CDR2: DFQATT, SNEGSKA (reference sequence). V was clipped by 5 bases and J by 7 bases; unmatched bases: 8. CDR3 in amino acids: CSAGTSGGPGRTQYF. The CDR3 bases are TGCAGTGCTGGGACTAGCGGGGGGCCCGGGAGGACCCAGTACTTC.

The chain employs TRBV25-1 and TRBJ1-4, with D possibly matching TRBD1 (5 bases). The V end was cut by 5 bases, the J end by 6 bases, with 19 bases between. Germline values: CDR1 MGHDK, CDR2 SYGVNS. The CDR3 extends over 16 amino acids. The CDR3 DNA reads TGTGCCAGCAGTCAAAACCCGGGGGATCCTTATGAAAAACTGTTTTTT. Encoded protein: CASSQNPGDPYEKLFF. Based on the CDR3 plus reference TRBV25-1 and TRBJ1-4, the full variable domain is EADIYQTPRYLVIGTGKKITLECSQTMGHDKMYWYQQDPGMELHLIHYSYGVNSTEKGDLSSESTVSRIRTEHFPLTLESARPSHTSQYLCASSQNPGDPYEKLFFGSGTQLSVL.

This clonotype was counted between two and nine times. The V call is TRBV5-8, the J call TRBJ2-5; D ambiguous. The J call may be wrong; the DNA end is better matched by TRBJ2-7. CDR1 and CDR2 (germline): SGHTS, YDEGEE. The CDR3 runs to 15 residues. For the CDR3, the DNA is TGTGCCAGCAGCTTGGTACGGGCCGCCTTCTACGAGCAGTACTTC. Amino acids: CASSLVRAAFYEQYF.

This sequence joins TRBV3-1 and TRBJ2-7; D call uncertain. Germline values: CDR1 LGHDT, CDR2 YNNKEL (reference sequence). This CDR3 has 15 amino acids. Trimming took off 1 base at V and 5 bases at J, with 15 bases between the two ends. The CDR3 sequence is CASSQANALLDEQYF. The CDR3 bases are TGTGCCAGCAGCCAAGCTAACGCCCTGCTGGACGAGCAGTACTTC.

This clonotype was seen a handful of times. The gene calls are TRBV3-1 and TRBJ2-7, with TRBD1 as a possible D gene (5 bases). The germline V gene encodes CDR1 LGHDT and CDR2 YNNKEL (reference sequence). The CDR3 has 12 amino acids. V was trimmed by 4 bases and J by 6 bases, leaving 10 bases between them. This CDR3 is CASSPQGAEQYF. The CDR3 coding sequence is TGTGCCAGCAGCCCCCAGGGCGCCGAGCAGTACTTC.

The chain combines TRBV6-1 with TRBJ2-3; TRBD2 might be the D (5 bases). Trimming pared 3 bases from V and 2 bases from J, leaving 9 bases between. The CDR3 has 14 amino acids. Per germline, CDR1 MNHNS and CDR2 SASEGT. The DNA of the CDR3 is TGTGCCAGCAGTGAGGACTGGTCCACAGATACGCAGTATTTT. It is translated as CASSEDWSTDTQYF.

The chain is built from TRBV7-8 and TRBJ1-2; 8 bases match TRBD1. This CDR3 contains 12 residues. Germline CDR1 SGHVS, CDR2 FQNEAQ. Trimming took 6 bases from V and 8 from J; bases not matched to a gene: 5. CDR3 sequence (DNA): TGTGCCAGCAGAACAGGGGGTGACGGCTACACCTTC. Protein: CASRTGGDGYTF.

V gene TRBV6-6 combines with J gene TRBJ1-5, with D maybe TRBD1 (6 bases). This CDR3 has 14 amino acids. V gave up 5 bases and J gave up 5 bases, with 13 bases separating them. CDR1 is MNHNY and CDR2 is SVGAGI in the germline V gene (reference sequence). CDR3 region: CASSISQGYQPQHF. The CDR3 DNA sequence: TGTGCCAGCAGTATTTCTCAGGGGTATCAGCCCCAGCATTTT.

Only a few counts were recorded for this clonotype. The V gene is TRBV11-2, the J gene TRBJ2-5; no reliable D call. The CDR3 consists of 14 residues. Between the trimmed V and J ends, which lost 3 bases and 2 bases, there was a span of 10 bases. Germline V lookup: CDR1 SGHAT, CDR2 FQNNGV. The CDR3 loop reads CASSFLSLQETQYF. The CDR3, as DNA: TGTGCCAGCAGCTTTCTTTCTCTTCAAGAGACCCAGTACTTC.

This clonotype was counted only a few times. The rearrangement joins TRBV7-2 to TRBJ2-7; D could derive from TRBD1 or TRBD2 (5 bases each). This CDR3 contains 14 residues. V was cut by 5 bases and J by 10 bases, with 21 bases left in between. Germline assignment: CDR1 SGHTA and CDR2 FQGNSA. In DNA, the CDR3 is TGTGCCAGCAGCACCGGGACCGTCTCTGTTGCCCAGTACTTC. Its translation is CASSTGTVSVAQYF.

V is TRBV29-1 and J is TRBJ1-1, with a possible D match to TRBD1 (5 bases). The V end lost 3 bases, the J end lost 4 bases, and 9 bases lay between the germline ends. The germline CDR1 and CDR2 sequences are SQVTM and ANQGSEA. The CDR3 extends over 12 amino acids. The CDR3 DNA sequence: TGCAGCGTTGAGGTGGGGGTCACTGAAGCTTTCTTT. This gives the protein CSVEVGVTEAFF.

The V gene is TRBV29-1, the J gene TRBJ1-2, with TRBD1 matching over 9 bases. V trimming: 5 bases; J trimming: 3 bases; junction bases outside the gene matches: 1. The CDR3 runs 12 residues. The germline gives CDR1 SQVTM, CDR2 ANQGSEA. For the CDR3, the DNA is TGCAGCGTTCGGGACAGGGACTATGGCTACACCTTC. It encodes CSVRDRDYGYTF.

The J gene is TRBJ2-2, the V gene TRBV10-3; TRBD1 agrees at 7 bases. CDR1 is ENHRY and CDR2 is SYGVKD in the germline V gene. The trim removed 2 bases at V and 3 bases at J, leaving 3 bases unmatched. CDR3 length: 15 amino acids. Here the CDR3 reads CAISETGVDTGELFF. The CDR3 region has the DNA TGTGCCATCAGTGAGACAGGGGTGGACACCGGGGAGCTGTTTTTT.

This clonotype has at least ten counts. The rearrangement uses TRBV7-2 and TRBJ2-7, with D unresolved. CDR1 and CDR2 from the germline V gene are SGHTA and FQGNSA. The V end lost 4 bases, the J end lost 1 base, and 5 bases lay between the germline ends. The CDR3 runs 12 residues. The CDR3 nucleotides are TGTGCCAGCAGCTCTTATTCCTACGAGCAGTACTTC. Translating it yields CASSSYSYEQYF.